This T cell receptor (beta chain) was documented in a study of blood T cell repertoires in COVID-19. Background on the study: Acute-phase and convalescent COVID-19 samples originated in the United States, Italy and Spain. T cells, B-cell-depleted T cells, or PBMCs provided the cDNA or gDNA that served as material.

This CDR3 is built from 15 residues. The ends were cut back, 3 bases at V and 3 bases at J, with 14 bases in the middle. Germline V CDR1 and CDR2: SEHNR, FQNEAQ (reference sequence). Original handling: Quantification of nucleated cells was approximated via reference gene primer amplification. Assay used: immunoSEQ multiplex PCR; TCRdb lists only in-frame clones, some missing. V and J calls and clone size are given by that table; D and trimming were obtained from the DNA. The sample lists fewer than 250,000 clones; about 88% were seen once. The source of this sequence is a woman between 40 and 50 years old who had recovered from COVID-19. Sequences were obtained from peripheral blood. The V and J genes are TRBV7-9 and TRBJ2-5, with D perhaps TRBD2 (5 bases). CDR3 residues: CASSFGRPWEETQYF. In DNA form, the CDR3 reads TGTGCCAGCAGCTTTGGGAGACCCTGGGAAGAGACCCAGTACTTC.